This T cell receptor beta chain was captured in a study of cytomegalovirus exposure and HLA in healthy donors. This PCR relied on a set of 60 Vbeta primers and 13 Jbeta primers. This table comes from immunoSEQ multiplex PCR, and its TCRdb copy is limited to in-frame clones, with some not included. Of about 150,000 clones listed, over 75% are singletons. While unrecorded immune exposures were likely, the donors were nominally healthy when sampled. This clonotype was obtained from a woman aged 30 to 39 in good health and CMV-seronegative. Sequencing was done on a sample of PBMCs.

CDR3 nucleotides: TGTGCCAGCAGACCTAGCAGGGGCGCGACTAATGAAAAACTGTTTTTT. It codes for CASRPSRGATNEKLFF. This chain connects TRBV7-8 to TRBJ1-4; a possible D gene is TRBD1 (6 bases). The CDR3 has 16 amino acids. Germline loops: CDR1 SGHVS, CDR2 FQNEAQ. Trimming left V 6 bases short and J 2 bases short, with 16 bases between.